One and the same sample provided the 22 T cell receptor beta chains below, sequenced in a study of T cell responses to AZD1222 COVID-19 vaccine. The method was immunoSEQ multiplex PCR; TCRdb's version includes in-frame clones alone and lacks a portion of them. The table includes 110,000 to 150,000 clones, roughly 90% detected once. The sequencing used peripheral blood, collected 28 days after the second AZD1222 dose. These receptors all come from an adult who received the AZD1222 COVID-19 vaccine.

In this sample, this clone turned up once. The V call is TRBV24-1, the J call TRBJ2-2; D uncertain. Looked up from germline, CDR1 is KGHDR and CDR2 is SFDVKD. V dropped 2 bases and J dropped 2 bases, with 5 bases sitting between them. The CDR3 contains 14 residues. The DNA of the CDR3 is TGTGCCACCAGTGATTGGATTAACACCGGGGAGCTGTTTTTT. It translates to CATSDWINTGELFF.

V gene TRBV27 combines with J gene TRBJ2-7; 9 nucleotides line up with TRBD1. The ends lost 8 bases at V and 5 bases at J; junction bases unmatched: 10. The CDR3 length is 14 residues. Germline CDR1 is MNHEY and CDR2 is SMNVEV (reference sequence). This CDR3 reads CASHTGGRFDEQYF. The CDR3 nucleotides are TGTGCCAGCCATACAGGGGGCAGATTCGACGAGCAGTACTTC.

Only one count was recorded for this clone. The chain is built from TRBV13 and TRBJ2-7, with no clear D. The CDR3 extends over 15 amino acids. V was clipped by 2 bases and J by 1 base, with 12 bases between them. Germline CDR1 reads PRHDT; CDR2 reads FYEKMQ (reference sequence). CDR3 region: CASSLRPGYSYEQYF. The CDR3 DNA reads TGTGCCAGCAGCTTAAGGCCAGGTTATTCCTACGAGCAGTACTTC.

The V call is TRBV6-6, the J call TRBJ2-7, with 7 positions matching TRBD1. Trimming at V came to 0 bases and at J to 0 bases, leaving 5 bases not matched to a gene. The germline gives CDR1 MNHNY, CDR2 SVGAGI (reference sequence). The CDR3 is 16 amino acids. The DNA of the CDR3 is TGTGCCAGCAGTTACTCCGGGCAGGGGGACTCCTACGAGCAGTACTTC. Protein sequence: CASSYSGQGDSYEQYF.

J is TRBJ2-1 and V is TRBV15; TRBD2 aligns across 14 bases. The length of the CDR3 is 15 residues. With V trimmed by 5 bases and J by 5 bases, 2 bases remained unmatched. CDR1 is LNHNV, CDR2 YYDKDF, per germline (reference sequence). The CDR3 reads CATSPGLAGDNEQFF. DNA for the CDR3: TGTGCCACCAGCCCGGGACTAGCGGGAGACAATGAGCAGTTCTTC.

V is TRBV4-1 and J is TRBJ2-3; 10 nucleotides line up with TRBD2. The trim removed 0 bases at V and 7 bases at J, leaving 7 bases unmatched. The CDR3 contains 16 residues. In germline, CDR1 is MGHRA, CDR2 YSYEKL. In DNA form, the CDR3 reads TGCGCCAGCAGCCAAGATAGGACTAGCGGTTCGAATACGCAGTATTTT. Residues: CASSQDRTSGSNTQYF.

This clone has only one observation. The chain uses TRBV4-1 and TRBJ2-6; D perhaps matches TRBD2 (5 bases). Germline CDR1 MGHRA, CDR2 YSYEKL. CDR3 length: 14 residues. Trimming shortened V by 3 bases and J by 4 bases, and 7 bases separated the two germline ends. Here the CDR3 DNA reads TGCGCCAGCAGCCAGGGAGCCGGGGCCAACGTCCTGACTTTC. It is translated as CASSQGAGANVLTF.

V usage is TRBV5-1 and J usage is TRBJ1-6; the D is unclear. This CDR3 has 15 residues. Germline V gene lookup returns CDR1 SGHRS and CDR2 YFSETQ. V shed 0 bases and J shed 9 bases, with 13 bases lying between them. This CDR3 is CASSLALGSRSPLHF. The CDR3 DNA is TGCGCCAGCAGCTTGGCCCTAGGGTCCCGTTCACCCCTCCACTTT.

This rearrangement joins TRBV27 to TRBJ1-2; 7 nucleotides align to TRBD1. Unmatched junction bases numbered 11, after V lost 5 bases and J lost 8 bases. The V gene's germline CDR1 is MNHEY and CDR2 SMNVEV (reference sequence). CDR3 length: 14 amino acids. The CDR3 sequence is CASSLAGQDGGYTF. CDR3 bases: TGTGCCAGCAGTCTCGCTGGACAGGACGGGGGCTACACCTTC.

V usage is TRBV19 and J usage is TRBJ2-3; 8 positions agree with TRBD2. V gave up 1 base and J gave up 1 base; unmatched junction bases: 7. The CDR3 totals 17 residues. Germline V CDR1 and CDR2: LNHDA, SQIVND (reference sequence). In nucleotides, the CDR3 is TGTGCCAGTAGTATAGGCCCCCTAGCGGGCGGCACAGATACGCAGTATTTT. It codes for CASSIGPLAGGTDTQYF.

The chain couples TRBV19 to TRBJ1-3; D gene ambiguous. The ends were cut back, 11 bases at V and 4 bases at J, with 24 bases in the middle. The CDR3 contains 16 residues. Germline CDR1 and CDR2: LNHDA and SQIVND (reference sequence). CDR3 loop: CASSQAGLIPGNTIYF. The CDR3 DNA follows: TGTGCCTCCAGCCAGGCAGGCCTTATCCCCGGAAACACCATATATTTT.

V gene TRBV28 combines with J gene TRBJ2-1, with 7 bases that match TRBD2. This CDR3 has 17 residues. V shed 4 bases, J shed 2 bases, and the junction held 11 bases outside the gene matches. The V gene's germline CDR1 is MDHEN and CDR2 SYDVKM. The CDR3 protein is CASSSHGWRETYNEQFF. As DNA, the CDR3 is TGTGCCAGCAGTTCCCATGGCTGGCGGGAGACCTACAATGAGCAGTTCTTC.

This chain joins TRBV16 and TRBJ1-5, with a tentative D call TRBD1 (5 bases). Trimming stripped 0 bases from V and 4 bases from J, with 13 bases between. Germline V gene data show CDR1 as KGHSY and CDR2 as FQNENV. The CDR3 totals 16 residues. For the CDR3, the DNA is TGTGCCAGCAGCCAATCCTCGCCTAAGGGGAATCAGCCCCAGCATTTT. Translated: CASSQSSPKGNQPQHF.

V is TRBV4-3 and J is TRBJ1-4; D unresolved. The germline V and J ends were trimmed by 2 bases and 6 bases, with 10 bases remaining between them. Looked up from germline, CDR1 is LGHNA and CDR2 is YSLEER. This CDR3 is built from 14 residues. The CDR3 is CASSQRHSHEKLFF. CDR3 sequence (DNA): TGCGCCAGCAGCCAAAGACATTCGCATGAAAAACTGTTTTTT.

The rearrangement uses TRBV9 and TRBJ2-3; maybe TRBD2 (5 bases). Trimming pared 4 bases from V and 0 bases from J, leaving 15 bases between. The CDR3 is 16 residues long. Germline-derived CDR1 and CDR2 are SGDLS and YYNGEE. The CDR3: CASSSLSRTSTDTQYF. The CDR3 DNA reads TGTGCCAGCAGCTCACTTTCTAGGACTAGCACAGATACGCAGTATTTT.

The gene calls are TRBV4-2 and TRBJ2-2; D not certain. V lost 0 bases and J 4 bases, leaving 3 bases between the germline ends. Germline CDR1 reads LGHNA; CDR2 reads YNFKEQ. This CDR3 has 13 residues. The CDR3 spells CASSQEVTGELFF. Written as DNA, the CDR3 is TGTGCCAGCAGCCAAGAGGTCACCGGGGAGCTGTTTTTT.

The chain carries TRBV12-3 or TRBV12-4 and TRBJ1-1; no clear D. The V and J ends lost 6 bases and 8 bases respectively, with 13 bases between them. The CDR3 totals 12 residues. CDR3 sequence reads: CASRISLGEAFF. CDR3 sequence (DNA): TGTGCCAGCAGGATATCCTTGGGCGAAGCTTTCTTT.

The rearrangement joins TRBV5-1 to TRBJ2-3; the D gene is possibly TRBD1 (5 bases). This CDR3 has 11 residues. Germline loops: CDR1 SGHRS, CDR2 YFSETQ. V was shortened by 5 bases and J by 6 bases, with 7 bases between the two germline ends. The CDR3 sequence: CASRSGDTQYF. The CDR3 bases are TGCGCCAGCAGATCAGGGGATACGCAGTATTTT.

The chain recombines TRBV7-3 with TRBJ2-7, with TRBD2 matching 8 bases. The V and J ends lost 0 bases and 3 bases, in that order; junction bases with no gene match: 7. Germline assignment: CDR1 SGHTA and CDR2 FQGTGA. CDR3 length equals 16 residues. Here the CDR3 reads CASSLTGAGGGYEQYF. CDR3 coding DNA: TGTGCCAGCAGCTTAACCGGGGCGGGAGGTGGCTACGAGCAGTACTTC.

V and J are TRBV11-3 and TRBJ1-3, with D unresolved. Trimming pared 0 bases from V and 4 bases from J, leaving 4 bases between. Germline values: CDR1 SGHNT, CDR2 YENEEA. The CDR3 loop spans 13 amino acids. CDR3 residues: CASSLDTGNTIYF. In DNA, the CDR3 is TGTGCCAGCAGCTTAGATACCGGAAACACCATATATTTT.

V is TRBV5-1 and J is TRBJ1-1; D may be TRBD1 (5 bases). V gave up 4 bases and J gave up 4 bases, with 5 bases separating them. Germline V gene lookup returns CDR1 SGHRS and CDR2 YFSETQ. CDR3 length equals 11 residues. CDR3 sequence (DNA): TGCGCCAGCAGCGACAGCACTGAAGCTTTCTTT. It specifies CASSDSTEAFF. Drawing the rest from reference TRBV5-1 and TRBJ1-1, the complete variable domain is KAGVTQTPRYLIKTRGQQVTLSCSPISGHRSVSWYQQTPGQGLQFLFEYFSETQRNKGNFPGRFSGRQFSNSRSEMNVSTLELGDSALYLCASSDSTEAFFGQGTRLTVV.

The chain has TRBV10-3 and TRBJ2-1; TRBD2 agrees at 12 bases. Germline V gene sequence: CDR1 ENHRY, CDR2 SYGVKD. The length of the CDR3 is 17 residues. Trimming removed 1 base from V and 9 bases from J; junction bases left unmatched: 10. CDR3 in amino acids: CAISEFRLAGDLGEQFF. The CDR3 DNA reads as TGTGCCATCAGTGAGTTCAGACTAGCGGGAGATCTAGGTGAGCAGTTCTTC.